This T cell receptor beta chain was captured in a study of OX40 agonist ivuxolimab in advanced cancers. The data were produced by immunoSEQ multiplex PCR, yet TCRdb's version contains in-frame clones alone and is incomplete. Found here are approximately 44,000 clones, around 80% of them singletons; the top ten hold roughly 5%. This clone was picked up a small number of times. Germline V gene data show CDR1 as SGHKS and CDR2 as YYEKEE (reference sequence). V was trimmed by 0 bases and J by 0 bases, leaving 10 bases between them. The CDR3 is 16 amino acids. The rearrangement joins TRBV5-5 to TRBJ2-1; D gene unclear. Sample: CD4+ or CD8+ T cells sorted from blood, taken in a trial of the OX40 agonist ivuxolimab. This receptor was obtained from an adult with an advanced solid tumor such as melanoma, head and neck, liver or kidney cancer. CDR3 sequence reads: CASSLGLDISYNEQFF. The CDR3 DNA follows: TGTGCCAGCAGCTTGGGTCTGGATATCTCCTACAATGAGCAGTTCTTC.